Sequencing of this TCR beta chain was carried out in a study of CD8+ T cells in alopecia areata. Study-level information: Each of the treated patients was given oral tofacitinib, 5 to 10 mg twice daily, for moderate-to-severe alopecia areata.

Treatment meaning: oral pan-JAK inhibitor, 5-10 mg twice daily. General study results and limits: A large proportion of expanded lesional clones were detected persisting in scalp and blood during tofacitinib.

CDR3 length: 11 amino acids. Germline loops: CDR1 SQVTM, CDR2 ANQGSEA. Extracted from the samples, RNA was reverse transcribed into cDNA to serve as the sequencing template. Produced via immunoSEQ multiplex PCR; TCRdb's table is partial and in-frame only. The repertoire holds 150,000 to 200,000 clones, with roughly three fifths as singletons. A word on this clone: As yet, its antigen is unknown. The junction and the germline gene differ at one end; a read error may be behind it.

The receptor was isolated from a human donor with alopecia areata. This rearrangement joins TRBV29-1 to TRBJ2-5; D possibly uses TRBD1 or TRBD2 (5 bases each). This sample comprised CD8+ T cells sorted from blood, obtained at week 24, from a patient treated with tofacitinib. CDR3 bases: TGCAGCGTCCCCATGGGGGAGACCCAGCACTTC. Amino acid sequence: CSVPMGETQHF.